The present entry profiles one TCR beta chain with its context. These data belong to a study of blood T cell repertoires in COVID-19. As for the study in general: The United States, Italy and Spain were the sources of the acute and convalescent COVID-19 samples. The cDNA or gDNA used as material had been derived from T cells, B-cell-depleted T cells, or PBMCs.

In the authors' workflow: Amplifying reference gene primers gave estimates of nucleated cell counts. Profiling relied on immunoSEQ multiplex PCR, and the TCRdb table lists in-frame clones only, not all of them. That table is the source of V, J and clone size, and D and trimming were worked out from the DNA. The table has 250,000 to 350,000 clones, approximately 91% seen once. The CDR3 sequence is 16 residues long. Germline trimming cut 4 bases from V and 9 bases from J; bases unmatched to any gene: 11. Germline loops: CDR1 SGHDN, CDR2 FVKESK. The chain recombines TRBV14 with TRBJ2-1, with 11 bases identical to TRBD2. This TCR derives from a woman aged 30 to 39 with COVID-19, enrolled during active disease. The sequenced sample consisted of peripheral blood. CDR3 bases: TGTGCCAGCAGCCGTCAACTAGCGGGAGTAAGTTCTGAGCAGTTCTTC. Its protein product is CASSRQLAGVSSEQFF.